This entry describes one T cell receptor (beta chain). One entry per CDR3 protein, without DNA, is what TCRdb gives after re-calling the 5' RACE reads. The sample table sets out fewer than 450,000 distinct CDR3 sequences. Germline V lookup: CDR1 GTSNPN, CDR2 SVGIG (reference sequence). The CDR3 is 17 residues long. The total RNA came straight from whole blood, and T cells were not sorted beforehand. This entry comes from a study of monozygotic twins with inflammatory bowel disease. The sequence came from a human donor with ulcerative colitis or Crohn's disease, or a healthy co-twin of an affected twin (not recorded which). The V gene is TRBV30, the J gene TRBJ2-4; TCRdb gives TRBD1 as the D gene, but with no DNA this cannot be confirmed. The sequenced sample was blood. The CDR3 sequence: CAWSAGQGLIAKNIQYF.